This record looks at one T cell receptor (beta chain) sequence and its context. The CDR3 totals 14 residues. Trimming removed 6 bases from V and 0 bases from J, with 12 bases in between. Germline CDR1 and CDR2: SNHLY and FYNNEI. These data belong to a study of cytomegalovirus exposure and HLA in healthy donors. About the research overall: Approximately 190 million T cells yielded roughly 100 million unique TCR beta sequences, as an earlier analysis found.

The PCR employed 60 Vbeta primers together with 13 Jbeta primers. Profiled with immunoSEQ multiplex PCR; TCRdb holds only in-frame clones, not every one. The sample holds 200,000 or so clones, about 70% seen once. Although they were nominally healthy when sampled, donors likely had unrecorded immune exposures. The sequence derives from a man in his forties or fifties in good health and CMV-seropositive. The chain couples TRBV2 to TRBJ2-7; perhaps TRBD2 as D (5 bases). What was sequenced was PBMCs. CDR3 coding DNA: TGTGCCAGCAGACTAGACCGGAGCTCCTACGAGCAGTACTTC. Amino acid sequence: CASRLDRSSYEQYF.